This note documents a single T cell receptor (beta chain) sequence. This record comes from a study of blood T cell repertoires in COVID-19. Method: immunoSEQ multiplex PCR; TCRdb's copy keeps in-frame clones and lacks some. The repertoire holds roughly 200,000 clones, roughly 88% seen once, with over 3% in the top ten. The CDR3 extends over 14 amino acids. V was shortened by 3 bases and J by 4 bases, with 10 bases between the two germline ends. Germline lookup yields CDR1 SGDLS and CDR2 YYNGEE. The sample taken for sequencing was PBMCs or T cells enriched from blood (not recorded which). The receptor was isolated from a woman aged 40 to 49 with acute COVID-19. The rearrangement joins TRBV9 to TRBJ2-2, with D possibly matching TRBD1 (5 bases). CDR3 bases: TGTGCCAGCAGCGGGGGCGTGGGCACCGGGGAGCTGTTTTTT. It translates to CASSGGVGTGELFF.